This T cell receptor (beta chain) is drawn from a study of T-cell reconstitution after alpha-beta-depleted transplantation in children. Findings and caveats of the study: The origin of high day-60 TCRbeta diversity in some patients lay in surviving recipient T cells and thymic progenitors. Newly made T cells mostly supplied T-cell counts and diversity one year after transplant.

Unique molecular identifiers featured in how the TCRbeta library was prepared. TCRdb reanalysed the PCR reads using MiXCR and keeps one entry per CDR3 protein. The sample shows roughly 500,000 distinct CDR3 sequences, about 10% of them seen only once. The CDR3 sequence is 13 residues long. CDR1 is SEHNR, CDR2 FQNEAQ, per germline (reference sequence). V was cut by 5 bases and J by 2 bases, with 8 bases left in between. This clonotype was counted many times. Its antigen is currently unknown. The chain links TRBV7-9 to TRBJ2-3; no firm D call. The TCR originated in a child aged 2-15 years with inherited bone marrow failure, due to receive a stem cell transplant. The material sequenced was PBMCs, taken before TCRalphabeta/CD19-depleted stem cell transplant. The DNA for the CDR3 is TGTGCCAGCAGCCTACTCCCCACAGATACGCAGTATTTT. It translates to CASSLLPTDTQYF.